The clone carrying this T cell receptor beta chain turned up a few times. The target antigen is unknown. The data derive from a study of molecular identifiers for immune sequencing clone quantification. The CDR3 length is 15 residues. CDR1 MNHEY and CDR2 SVGAGI come from the germline V gene. V lost 2 bases, J lost 1 base, and 11 bases lay in between. TCRdb passed the PCR reads through MiXCR, listing each CDR3 protein once. The sample contains about half a million distinct CDR3 sequences, 20% to 25% of which appear only once. The study's findings and limits: Approximately 1 million naive cells reportedly did not prevent detection of spiked Jurkat TCR RNA from one cell.

The specimen was naive CD8+ T cells from blood, with Jurkat cell RNA spiked in. Subset of the sample: FACS-sorted CD8+CD4-CCR7+CD45RA+ naive T cells. The source is a human donor in good health. Some libraries in this study had Jurkat cell RNA spiked in. V usage is TRBV6-5 and J usage is TRBJ1-1; D not resolved. The CDR3 DNA is TGTGCCAGCAGTTACGGACCTGGTCAGAACACTGAAGCTTTCTTT. Amino acids: CASSYGPGQNTEAFF.